A selection of T cell receptor beta chains follows, all from one sample in a study of T cells after yellow fever vaccination. TCRdb used MiXCR to reprocess the 5' RACE reads, holding one entry per CDR3 protein. The sample includes a few hundred thousand distinct CDR3 sequences, about 4.5% seen only once; the top ten take approximately 20%. Sequencing was performed on PBMCs, taken 15 days after the yellow fever booster vaccination. All receptors come from a young man who received the YFV17D yellow fever vaccine. CDR3s include the opening cysteine and the closing phenylalanine or tryptophan. D genes are given only for firm matches. The size entry is marked missing in some rows and otherwise reads once, few, many or a size class.

clone size,V gene,J gene,D gene,CDR3 DNA,CDR3 protein
-,TRBV12-3/TRBV12-4,TRBJ1-5,TRBD1,TGTGCCAGCAGCTCCGCAGGGGGCGGTTATCAGCCCCAGCATTTT,CASSSAGGGYQPQHF
few,TRBV4-1,TRBJ1-4,TRBD1,TGCGCCAGCAGGACAAGATCCCACACAGGGGGGAAACCAACTAATGAAAAACTGTTTTTT,CASRTRSHTGGKPTNEKLFF
-,TRBV6-5,TRBJ2-7,-,TGTGCCAGCAGTTCATATCAGAGCTCCTACGAGCAGTACTTC,CASSSYQSSYEQYF
few,TRBV5-1,TRBJ1-1,TRBD1,TGCGCCAGCAGCGGGGGGTCAGGGGGCCGTTTTTTTAGGAACACTGAAGCTTTCTTT,CASSGGSGGRFFRNTEAFF
-,TRBV5-1,TRBJ2-2,-,TGCGCCAGCAGCTTGGAAGGGTACGGGGAGCTGATTTTT,CASSLEGYGELIF
few,TRBV6-2/TRBV6-3,TRBJ1-2,-,TGTGCCAGCAGTTACTCCTACAGAAGCTATGGCTACACCTTC,CASSYSYRSYGYTF
-,TRBV7-3,TRBJ1-1,-,TGTGCCAGCAGCGAGTCGACAGGAATGAACACTGAAGCTTTCTTT,CASSESTGMNTEAFF
few,TRBV25-1,TRBJ2-3,TRBD1,TGTGCCAGCAGTGAACAGGGGGCAGATACGCAGTATTTT,CASSEQGADTQYF
few,TRBV7-2,TRBJ1-6,TRBD1,TGTGCCAGCAGCTTATGGGACAGGGCTAAATCACCCCTCCACTTT,CASSLWDRAKSPLHF
-,TRBV20-1,TRBJ1-4,-,TGCAGTGCTAGGGGGCGCGCTGAAAAACTGTTTTTT,CSARGRAEKLFF
few,TRBV7-9,TRBJ1-2,-,TGTGCCAGCAGCAATCACCCAGCGGGCGCTAACTATGGCTACACCTTC,CASSNHPAGANYGYTF
-,TRBV12-3/TRBV12-4,TRBJ1-1,TRBD1,TGTGCCAGCAGATTAGGAGGGGGCGCCTACACTGAAGCTTTCTTT,CASRLGGGAYTEAFF
many,TRBV7-3,TRBJ2-2,-,TGTGCCAGCAGCTTCGGACCTAACACCGGGGAGCTGTTTTTT,CASSFGPNTGELFF
few,TRBV7-8,TRBJ1-2,-,TGTGCCAGCAGCTTAGGCCTTAAGAACTATGGCTACACCTTC,CASSLGLKNYGYTF
-,TRBV12-3/TRBV12-4,TRBJ2-7,-,TGTGCCAGCAGCCTCGGACTGTTCTACGAGCAGTACTTC,CASSLGLFYEQYF
-,TRBV7-2,TRBJ1-5,-,TGTGCCAGCAGCTTTTCTGGAGCGTTTAGCAATCAGCCCCAGCATTTT,CASSFSGAFSNQPQHF
many,TRBV9,TRBJ2-3,-,TGTGCCAGCAGCGTCAGAGGGCCTCGATCAGATACGCAGTATTTT,CASSVRGPRSDTQYF
many,TRBV20-1,TRBJ2-3,TRBD2,TGCAGTGCGGGAGGGACTAGCACAGATACGCAGTATTTT,CSAGGTSTDTQYF
-,TRBV7-9,TRBJ2-1,TRBD2,TGTGCCAGCAGCTTACCCCTAGCGGACGACAATGAGCAGTTCTTC,CASSLPLADDNEQFF
many,TRBV4-1,TRBJ2-2,TRBD2,TGCGCCAGCAGCCAAGTCGGGGGGAGGGCCGGGGAGCTGTTTTTT,CASSQVGGRAGELFF
-,TRBV4-2,TRBJ2-2,TRBD2,TGTGCCAGCAGCCAGCTAGCGGCCCGGGAGCTGTTTTTT,CASSQLAARELFF
few,TRBV6-6,TRBJ1-4,-,TGTGCCAGCAACGACGAGGGGGAAAAACTGTTTTTT,CASNDEGEKLFF
-,TRBV4-3,TRBJ2-3,TRBD2,TGCGCCAGCAGCCGCTCGGGACTAGCGGGGGGGCTGGGTACGCAGTATTTT,CASSRSGLAGGLGTQYF
-,TRBV20-1,TRBJ2-2,-,TGCAGTGCTAGTCGAGGGGGGAGGACCGGGGAGCTGTTTTTT,CSASRGGRTGELFF
-,TRBV12-3/TRBV12-4,TRBJ2-3,-,TGTGCCAGCAGTTCCCAGGGGGGCAGGACAGATACGCAGTATTTT,CASSSQGGRTDTQYF
many,TRBV5-1,TRBJ1-1,-,TGCGCCAGCAGCTTGGGAATTCTGGGGGCTGAAGCTTTCTTT,CASSLGILGAEAFF
few,TRBV7-9,TRBJ2-7,-,TGTGCCAGCAGCTTAATCGTCGACGAGCAGTACTTC,CASSLIVDEQYF
many,TRBV7-2,TRBJ2-5,TRBD1,TGTGCCAGCAGCTTAGCGGGACAGGGGTGGGAGACCCAGTACTTC,CASSLAGQGWETQYF
many,TRBV6-5,TRBJ1-1,-,TGTGCCAGCAGTTACCGGGGCGGAACTTTCTTT,CASSYRGGTFF
many,TRBV3-1,TRBJ2-1,-,TGTGCCAGCAGCCGACCGGGGGCCGCCTACAATGAGCAGTTCTTC,CASSRPGAAYNEQFF
-,TRBV19,TRBJ1-1,-,TGTGCCAGTAGCCCGGGACACACTTTCAACACTGAAGCTTTCTTT,CASSPGHTFNTEAFF
many,TRBV7-2,TRBJ1-6,-,TGTGCCAGCAGCTTCAGGGGTAAGGCACCCCTCCACTTT,CASSFRGKAPLHF
many,TRBV5-1,TRBJ2-1,-,TGCGCCAGCAGCTTGGCCGGATACATCAATGAGCAGTTCTTC,CASSLAGYINEQFF
few,TRBV5-1,TRBJ2-2,TRBD1,TGCGCCAGCAGCTTCGGTATGCGGACAGGGGACACCGGGGAGCTGTTTTTT,CASSFGMRTGDTGELFF
-,TRBV4-2,TRBJ2-5,TRBD2,TGTGCCAGCAGTCGACATTCTAGCGGGGGGGCTCAAGAGACCCAGTACTTC,CASSRHSSGGAQETQYF
many,TRBV20-1,TRBJ2-2,TRBD1,TGCAGTGCTAGAGATGCCGGGACAGGGCCCACCGGGGAGCTGTTTTTT,CSARDAGTGPTGELFF
few,TRBV30,TRBJ1-2,-,TGTGCCTGGGGTCTGGAGGGTTATGGCTACACCTTC,CAWGLEGYGYTF
-,TRBV19,TRBJ2-1,TRBD2,TGTGCCAGTAGTATAGGGTCCAGCGGGGGGGCCCGGGGGAATGAGCAGTTCTTC,CASSIGSSGGARGNEQFF
many,TRBV20-1,TRBJ2-3,TRBD2,TGCAGTGCCACGGGGGGGCCCCCGGATACGCAGTATTTT,CSATGGPPDTQYF
many,TRBV15,TRBJ2-1,-,TGTGCCACCAGCAGAGTTGGTGAGCAGTTCTTC,CATSRVGEQFF
few,TRBV5-1,TRBJ2-5,-,TGCGCCAGCAGCGTGTACCTAGAGACCCAGTACTTC,CASSVYLETQYF
-,TRBV11-2,TRBJ1-2,-,TGTGCCAGCAGCTCCTCAGGGGCCACTAACTATGGCTACACCTTC,CASSSSGATNYGYTF
-,TRBV18,TRBJ1-2,-,TGTGCCAGCTCACCTTCGGGTACGACTAACTATGGCTACACCTTC,CASSPSGTTNYGYTF
few,TRBV12-3/TRBV12-4,TRBJ2-1,-,TGTGCCAGCAGTCCACGCTTCGGGGCAAATTCCTACAATGAGCAGTTCTTC,CASSPRFGANSYNEQFF
many,TRBV20-1,TRBJ2-7,TRBD2,TGCAGTGCAACAACTTTAGAAACTAGCGGGGGTTACGAGCAGTACTTC,CSATTLETSGGYEQYF
-,TRBV12-3/TRBV12-4,TRBJ1-2,-,TGTGCCAGCAGTCCACTCGGGAGGGCGGACGCCTTC,CASSPLGRADAF
many,TRBV5-1,TRBJ2-3,-,TGCGCCAGCAGCTTGGAGTTCAGGAAAGCGGATACGCAGTATTTT,CASSLEFRKADTQYF